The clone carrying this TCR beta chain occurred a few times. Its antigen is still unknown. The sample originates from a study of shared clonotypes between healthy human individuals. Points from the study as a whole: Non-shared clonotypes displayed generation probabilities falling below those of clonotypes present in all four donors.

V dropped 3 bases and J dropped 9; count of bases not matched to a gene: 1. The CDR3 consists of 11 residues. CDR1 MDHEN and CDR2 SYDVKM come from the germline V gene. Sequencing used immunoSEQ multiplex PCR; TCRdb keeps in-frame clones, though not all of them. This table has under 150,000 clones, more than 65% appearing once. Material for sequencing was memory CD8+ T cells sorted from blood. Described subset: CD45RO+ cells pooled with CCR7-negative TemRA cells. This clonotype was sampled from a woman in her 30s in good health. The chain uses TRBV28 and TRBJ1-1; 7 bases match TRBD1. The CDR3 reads CASSLTGKAFF. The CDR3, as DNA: TGTGCCAGCAGTTTGACAGGGAAAGCTTTCTTT.